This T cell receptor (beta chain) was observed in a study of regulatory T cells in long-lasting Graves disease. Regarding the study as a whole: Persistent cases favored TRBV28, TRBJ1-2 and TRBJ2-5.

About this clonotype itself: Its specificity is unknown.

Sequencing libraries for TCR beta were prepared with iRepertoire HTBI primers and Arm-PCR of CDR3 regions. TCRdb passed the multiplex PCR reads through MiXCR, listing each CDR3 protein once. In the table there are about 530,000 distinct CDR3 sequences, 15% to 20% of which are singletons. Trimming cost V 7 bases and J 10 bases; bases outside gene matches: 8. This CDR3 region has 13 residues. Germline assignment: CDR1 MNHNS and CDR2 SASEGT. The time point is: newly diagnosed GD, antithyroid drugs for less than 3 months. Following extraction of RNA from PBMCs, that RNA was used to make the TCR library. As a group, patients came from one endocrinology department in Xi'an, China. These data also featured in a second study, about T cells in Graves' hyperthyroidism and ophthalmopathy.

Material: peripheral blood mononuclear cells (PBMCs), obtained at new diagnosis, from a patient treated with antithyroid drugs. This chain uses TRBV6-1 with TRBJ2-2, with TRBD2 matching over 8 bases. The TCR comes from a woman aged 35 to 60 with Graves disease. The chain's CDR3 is CASKIAGNEELFF. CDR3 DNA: TGTGCCAGCAAAATAGCGGGGAATGAGGAGCTGTTTTTT.